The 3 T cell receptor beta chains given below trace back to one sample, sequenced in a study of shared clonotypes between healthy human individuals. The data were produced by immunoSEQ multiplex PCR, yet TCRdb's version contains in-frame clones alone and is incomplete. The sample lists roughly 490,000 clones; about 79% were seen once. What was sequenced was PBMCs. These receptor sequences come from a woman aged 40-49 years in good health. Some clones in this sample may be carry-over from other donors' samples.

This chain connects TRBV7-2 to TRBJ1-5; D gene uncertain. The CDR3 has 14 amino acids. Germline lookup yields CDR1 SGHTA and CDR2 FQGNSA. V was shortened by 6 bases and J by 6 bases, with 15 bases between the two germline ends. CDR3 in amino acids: CASRPTVGGQPQHF. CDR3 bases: TGTGCCAGCAGACCGACCGTCGGAGGTCAGCCCCAGCATTTT.

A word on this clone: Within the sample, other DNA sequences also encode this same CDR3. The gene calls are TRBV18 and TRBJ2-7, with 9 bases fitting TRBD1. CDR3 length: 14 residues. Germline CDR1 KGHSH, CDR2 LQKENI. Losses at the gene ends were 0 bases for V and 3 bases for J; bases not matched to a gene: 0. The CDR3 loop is CASSPPGQGYEQYF. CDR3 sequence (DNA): TGTGCCAGCTCACCACCGGGACAGGGCTACGAGCAGTACTTC.

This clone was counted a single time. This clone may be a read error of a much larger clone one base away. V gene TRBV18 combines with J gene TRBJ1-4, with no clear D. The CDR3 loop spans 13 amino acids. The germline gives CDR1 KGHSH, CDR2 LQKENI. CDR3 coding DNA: TGTGCCGGCTCACTCGGGCGTCGGGAGAAACTGTTTTTT. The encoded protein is CAGSLGRREKLFF.